This T cell receptor beta chain was profiled in a study of Ad26.COV2.S vaccination and SARS-CoV-2 variants. On the study more broadly: Donor got 5x10^10 or 1x10^11 viral particles of Ad26.COV2.S.

Treatment in this sample: around 19 received Ad26.COV2.S at low or high dose, single or two shots; about 5 received placebo; per-sample allocation not given. Repertoires come from day 63 after the first vaccine or placebo injection. Assay: immunoSEQ multiplex PCR; the TCRdb copy retains only in-frame clones and omits some. The data show about 420,000 clones, 88% seen once. The germline V gene has CDR1 MDHEN and CDR2 SYDVKM. Between the trimmed V and J ends, which lost 2 bases and 4 bases, there was a span of 8 bases. The CDR3 covers 14 residues. This clonotype was sampled from a person between 18 and 59 years old who received the Ad26.COV2.S COVID-19 vaccine or a placebo. The material was peripheral blood, obtained in a trial of Ad26.COV2.S vaccine versus placebo. The chain carries TRBV28 and TRBJ1-4, with D unresolved. The CDR3 loop reads CASSLPGVNEKLFF. The DNA for the CDR3 is TGTGCCAGCAGTTTACCTGGAGTTAATGAAAAACTGTTTTTT.